The entry below gives a single T cell receptor beta chain sequence along with its context. Its antigen is unknown. TCRdb keeps only in-frame clones here, not all; method: immunoSEQ multiplex PCR. The sample shows about 32,000 clones, approximately 88% of them seen only once. The sample comes from a study of chemoradiotherapy in HPV16-positive cancers. V gave up 3 bases and J gave up 2 bases; unmatched junction bases: 4. Germline-derived CDR1 and CDR2 are SEHNR and FQNEAQ (reference sequence). This CDR3 has 15 residues. General observations from the study: Non-HPV-specific T cells did not expand in tumors during treatment, whereas candidate HPV-specific clones and E7-related motifs did. HPV-specific T cells were functionally defined from only a couple of HPV16-positive patients.

The clonotype originates from a human donor with HPV-associated anogenital cancer. This specimen consisted of blood, obtained from a patient who underwent chemoradiotherapy. The chain couples TRBV7-9 to TRBJ2-5; 9 bases align to TRBD2. The CDR3 nucleotides read TGTGCCAGCAGCTTCTTCCTAGCGGGGCAAGAGACCCAGTACTTC. Amino acid sequence: CASSFFLAGQETQYF.